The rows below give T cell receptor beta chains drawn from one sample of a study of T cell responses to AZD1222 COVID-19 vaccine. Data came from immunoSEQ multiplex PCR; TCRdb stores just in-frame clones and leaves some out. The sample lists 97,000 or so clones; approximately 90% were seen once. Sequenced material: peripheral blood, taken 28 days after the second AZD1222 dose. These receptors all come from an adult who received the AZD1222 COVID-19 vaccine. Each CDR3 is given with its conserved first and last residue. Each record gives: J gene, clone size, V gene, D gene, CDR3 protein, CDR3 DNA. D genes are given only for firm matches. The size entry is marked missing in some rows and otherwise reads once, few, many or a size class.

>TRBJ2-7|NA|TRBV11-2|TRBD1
CASSLGQGAPYEQYF
TGTGCCAGCAGCTTGGGACAGGGGGCTCCCTACGAGCAGTACTTC
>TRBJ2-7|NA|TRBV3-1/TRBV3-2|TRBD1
CASRPHGTGGDEQYF
TGTGCCAGCAGACCTCACGGGACAGGGGGCGACGAGCAGTACTTC
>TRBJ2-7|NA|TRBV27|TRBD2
CASTARGRTYEQYF
TGTGCCAGCACCGCCCGCGGGAGGACCTACGAGCAGTACTTC
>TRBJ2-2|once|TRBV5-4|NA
CASSGGQVPGELFF
TGTGCCAGCAGCGGAGGGCAGGTCCCCGGGGAGCTGTTTTTT
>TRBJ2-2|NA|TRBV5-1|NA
CASSLSTGRNTGELFF
TGCGCCAGCAGCTTAAGCACAGGGAGGAACACCGGGGAGCTGTTTTTT
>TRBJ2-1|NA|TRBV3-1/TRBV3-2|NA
CASSPRGAGSYNEQFF
TGTGCCAGCAGCCCCCGGGGAGCGGGTTCCTACAATGAGCAGTTCTTC
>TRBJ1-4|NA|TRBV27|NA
CAGAGCANEKLFF
TGTGCCGGCGCGGGGTGTGCTAATGAAAAACTGTTTTTT
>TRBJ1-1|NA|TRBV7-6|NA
CASSSTGRDTEAFF
TGTGCCAGCAGTTCAACCGGCCGGGACACTGAAGCTTTCTTT
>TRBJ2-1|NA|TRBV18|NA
CASSPWAATFNEQFF
TGTGCCAGCTCACCATGGGCTGCGACATTCAATGAGCAGTTCTTC
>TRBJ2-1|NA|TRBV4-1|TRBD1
CASSQDQGVEQFF
TGCGCCAGCAGCCAAGACCAGGGGGTTGAGCAGTTCTTC
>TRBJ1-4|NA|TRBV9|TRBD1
CASSVDPDRAGEEKLFF
TGTGCCAGCAGCGTAGACCCTGACAGGGCGGGGGAAGAAAAACTGTTTTTT
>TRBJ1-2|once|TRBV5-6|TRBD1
CASSLGTGGFYGYTF
TGTGCCAGCAGCTTGGGGACAGGGGGCTTCTATGGCTACACCTTC
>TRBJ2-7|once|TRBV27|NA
CASSLGFGAYEQYF
TGTGCCAGCAGTTTAGGTTTCGGAGCCTACGAGCAGTACTTC
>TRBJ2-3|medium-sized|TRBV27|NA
CASTQNWDDTDTQYF
TGTGCCAGCACCCAGAATTGGGACGATACAGATACGCAGTATTTT
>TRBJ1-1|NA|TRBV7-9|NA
CASSLVSSNTEAFF
TGTGCCAGCAGCTTAGTATCCTCGAACACTGAAGCTTTCTTT
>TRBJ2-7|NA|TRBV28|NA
CASSSPRDFSYEQYF
TGTGCCAGCAGTTCCCCCCGGGACTTCTCCTACGAGCAGTACTTC
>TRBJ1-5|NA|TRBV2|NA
CASSEELTGTQPQHF
TGTGCCAGCAGTGAAGAGTTGACCGGGACTCAGCCCCAGCATTTT
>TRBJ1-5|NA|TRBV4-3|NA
CASSQDISQPQHF
TGCGCCAGCAGCCAAGATATAAGTCAGCCCCAGCATTTT
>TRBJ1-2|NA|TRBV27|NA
CASSLFSAGVRSSYTF
TGTGCCAGCAGTCTATTTTCCGCAGGGGTGAGGAGTAGCTACACCTTC
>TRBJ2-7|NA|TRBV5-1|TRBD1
CASSSGQASYEQYF
TGCGCCAGCAGCTCAGGACAGGCTAGTTACGAGCAGTACTTC
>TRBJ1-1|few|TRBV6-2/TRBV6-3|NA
CASSYQGPNTEAFF
TGTGCCAGCAGTTACCAGGGGCCGAACACTGAAGCTTTCTTT
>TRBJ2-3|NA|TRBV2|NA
CASDLTDTQYF
TGTGCCAGCGACCTCACAGATACGCAGTATTTT
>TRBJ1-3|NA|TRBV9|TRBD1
CASSPWTGISGNTIYF
TGTGCCAGCAGCCCTTGGACAGGAATCTCTGGAAACACCATATATTTT
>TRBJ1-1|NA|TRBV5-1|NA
CASSLWHENTEAFF
TGCGCCAGCAGCTTGTGGCACGAGAACACTGAAGCTTTCTTT
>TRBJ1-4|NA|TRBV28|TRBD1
CASSLLGQANEKLFF
TGTGCCAGCAGTTTACTGGGACAGGCTAATGAAAAACTGTTTTTT
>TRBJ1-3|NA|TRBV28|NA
CASSSFSGNTIYF
TGTGCCAGCAGTTCTTTCTCTGGAAACACCATATATTTT
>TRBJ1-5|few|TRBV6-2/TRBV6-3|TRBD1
CASSYYPDRGYNQPQHF
TGTGCCAGCAGTTATTATCCAGACAGGGGCTATAATCAGCCCCAGCATTTT
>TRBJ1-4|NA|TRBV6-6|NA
CASNPGQGNEKLFF
TGTGCCAGCAACCCGGGGCAGGGAAATGAAAAACTGTTTTTT
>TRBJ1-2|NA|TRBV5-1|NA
CASSLATATDGYTF
TGCGCCAGCAGCTTGGCCACCGCTACGGATGGCTACACCTTC
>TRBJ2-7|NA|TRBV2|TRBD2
CASRGSHEQYF
TGTGCCAGCCGCGGGAGCCACGAGCAGTACTTC
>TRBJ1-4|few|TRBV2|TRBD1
CASKETGINEKLFF
TGTGCCAGCAAAGAGACAGGGATTAATGAAAAACTGTTTTTT
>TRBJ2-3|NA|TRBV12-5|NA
CASGLVLMHKRFFPTDTQYF
TGTGCTAGTGGTTTGGTACTCATGCACAAGCGGTTCTTTCCCACAGATACGCAGTATTTT
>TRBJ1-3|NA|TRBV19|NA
CASSPGVSGNTIYF
TGTGCCAGTAGCCCAGGGGTCTCTGGAAACACCATATATTTT
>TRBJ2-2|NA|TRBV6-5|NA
CASTYRDSRTGELFF
TGTGCCAGCACCTACAGGGACTCGCGGACCGGGGAGCTGTTTTTT
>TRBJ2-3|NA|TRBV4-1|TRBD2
CASSQGFSGRSDTQYF
TGCGCCAGCAGCCAAGGGTTTAGCGGGAGGTCGGATACGCAGTATTTT
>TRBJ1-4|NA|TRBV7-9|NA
CASSLGPQIRTNEKLFF
TGTGCCAGCAGCTTAGGGCCTCAGATCCGTACTAATGAAAAACTGTTTTTT
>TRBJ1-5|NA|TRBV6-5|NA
CASISQGGNQPQHF
TGTGCCAGCATTTCCCAAGGGGGTAATCAGCCCCAGCATTTT
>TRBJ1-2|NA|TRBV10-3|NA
CAISESRLLYGYTF
TGTGCCATCAGTGAGTCTCGGCTCCTCTATGGCTACACCTTC
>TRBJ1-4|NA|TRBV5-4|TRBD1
CASSENRGLNEKLFF
TGTGCCAGCAGCGAAAACAGGGGCCTTAATGAAAAACTGTTTTTT
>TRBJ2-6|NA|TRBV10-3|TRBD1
CAISVGQGSGANVLTF
TGTGCCATCAGTGTAGGACAGGGATCTGGGGCCAACGTCCTGACTTTC
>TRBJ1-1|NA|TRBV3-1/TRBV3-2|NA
CASSPGGTEAFF
TGTGCCAGCAGCCCCGGAGGGACTGAAGCTTTCTTT
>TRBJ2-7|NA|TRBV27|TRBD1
CATSTGTGSYEQYF
TGTGCCACTTCAACCGGGACAGGGTCCTACGAGCAGTACTTC
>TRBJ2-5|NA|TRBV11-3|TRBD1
CASSRQGTETQYF
TGTGCCAGCAGCAGACAGGGGACAGAGACCCAGTACTTC
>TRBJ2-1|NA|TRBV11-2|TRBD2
CASSLVFGGRARDEQFF
TGTGCCAGCAGCTTAGTATTTGGCGGGAGGGCCCGGGATGAGCAGTTCTTC
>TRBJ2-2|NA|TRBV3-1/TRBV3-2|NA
CASSHGVLNTGELFF
TGTGCCAGCAGCCATGGAGTCTTGAACACCGGGGAGCTGTTTTTT